This passage covers 5 T cell receptor beta chains from one sample sequenced in a study of vaccination effects on CD4 cells after COVID-19 (dated by TCRdb to the early 2020s). The library came from the immunoSEQ multiplex PCR assay. The table was pulled from immuneACCESS by TCRdb, which kept in-frame rearrangements only. Such tables lose some clones; where checked, under half of the loss comes from unresolved V genes, and the rest has no known cause. Present in this sample are some 30,000 clones, around four fifths of which were seen just once. The ten largest clones add up to roughly 1.4% of the sample. The ViraFEST assay stimulated PBMC with viral peptide pools and then used TCR sequencing to identify antigen-specific CD4+ T cell clonotypes by expansion. After more than 9 days of culture, CD4+ T cells were isolated with the EasySep CD4+ T cell isolation kit. Two doses of either the BNT162b2 or the mRNA-1273 mRNA SARS-CoV-2 vaccine were administered to participants.

These receptors' targets are unknown. The specimen was CD4+ T cells from PBMCs cultured with HCoV-NL63 spike peptides, collected after COVID-19 vaccination. The cell subset or site label for this specimen denotes: HCoV-NL63 spike overlapping peptide pool stimulation. Every receptor here comes from a human donor who received a COVID-19 vaccine. Some clones in this sample may be carry-over from other donors' samples.

V and J are TRBV24-1 and TRBJ2-3, with unresolved D. The CDR3 spans 14 residues. In germline, CDR1 is KGHDR, CDR2 SFDVKD. The V end was cut by 7 bases, the J end by 4 bases, with 14 bases between. This CDR3 reads CATSETYISDTQYF. The CDR3 DNA is TGTGCCACCAGCGAGACATACATTTCAGATACGCAGTATTTT.

The chain uses TRBV19 and TRBJ1-5; D gene ambiguous. The CDR3 has 14 residues. Trimming removed 6 bases from V and 0 bases from J, with 9 bases in between. Germline CDR1 LNHDA, CDR2 SQIVND (reference sequence). CDR3 sequence: CASRPAYSNQPQHF. CDR3 in DNA: TGTGCCAGTAGACCAGCATATAGCAATCAGCCCCAGCATTTT.

The V and J genes are TRBV6-1 and TRBJ2-7; 16 bases are shared with TRBD2. Germline loops: CDR1 MNHNS, CDR2 SASEGT. The CDR3 length is 16 residues. CDR3 residues: CASREGTSGGVYEQYV. CDR3 nucleotides: TGTGCCAGCAGGGAAGGGACTAGCGGGGGGGTTTACGAGCAGTACGTC.

The chain uses TRBV6-5 and TRBJ1-2; D is undetermined. Germline V gives CDR1 MNHEY, CDR2 SVGAGI. The V and J ends lost 4 bases and 1 base respectively, with 7 bases between them. The CDR3 is made up of 13 amino acids. The CDR3 DNA reads TGTGCCAGCAGTTCAGGTGTTAACTATGGCTACACCTTC. This translates into CASSSGVNYGYTF.

This sequence joins TRBV19 and TRBJ2-3; D uncertain. Germline CDR1 LNHDA, CDR2 SQIVND (reference sequence). V was trimmed by 4 bases and J by 6 bases, leaving 8 bases between them. There are 12 residues in the CDR3. The CDR3 DNA reads as TGTGCCAGTAGTAGGACCGCCGATACGCAGTATTTT. Its protein product is CASSRTADTQYF.